This T cell receptor (beta chain) was recovered during a study of T-cell memory formation after mild COVID-19 listed by TCRdb under 2021. About the full investigation: TCR sequence clusters from the two donors were largely donor specific. Longitudinal TCRalpha and TCRbeta repertoire sequencing tracked T-cell clones expanding and contracting after mild COVID-19 in a couple of donors. Two young, previously healthy adult volunteers made up the cohort, one male and one female. Study-wide conclusions, independent of this receptor: The second-wave clones that peaked on day 37 were not confirmed to be SARS-CoV-2 specific. From day 15 to 85, contracting clones showed balanced CD4/CD8 phenotypes, whereas a second wave of clones that expanded from day 15 to 37 leaned towards CD4+. Contracting CD4+ clones appeared mostly in the CM and EM memory subsets, whereas CD8+ clones were enriched in EMRA. Some responding clones were detected in pre-infection memory, suggesting pre-existing cross-reactive memory T cells joined the SARS-CoV-2 response. The study included only two mild cases, and larger cohorts that include severe cases with pre-infection samples were judged to be necessary.

The CDR3, from cysteine to phenylalanine, totals 17 residues. Only the CDR3 portion is preserved as DNA: 51 bases, with reading frame beginning at the first base. For CDR1 and CDR2, the germline V gene (reference sequence) lists LGHDT and YNNKEL. The germline ends are 20 bases apart after V is trimmed by 3 bases and J by 4 bases. Ficoll-Paque density gradient centrifugation was used to isolate PBMCs. This clonotype was counted only a few times. Its target antigen remains unknown. No base qualities exist here, and no much larger clone lies one base off it. For sequencing, an Illumina NovaSeq 6000 was employed. TCRalpha and TCRbeta cDNA libraries were built by 5'RACE with constant-segment primers, adding sample barcodes and unique molecular identifiers. RNA was extracted from every sample with Trizol reagent. Amplification of the libraries took two PCR steps, and the second step added a second sample barcode plus Illumina TruSeq adapters. The libraries were sequenced on an Illumina NovaSeq using 2 x 150 bp paired-end reads. The paper's data handling went like this. The reads were demultiplexed and collapsed into UMI-guided consensus sequences using migec v1.2.7. With mixcr v2.1.11, UMI consensuses were aligned to TRA and TRB V and J templates and assembled into clonotypes. Expanded or contracted clonotypes were those called significant by both edgeR and NoisET, with noise models trained on biological replicates. For edgeR calls, the thresholds were a false discovery rate-adjusted p below 0.01 and a log2 fold-change of 1. As an exploratory analysis of dynamics, PCA with hierarchical clustering was applied to max-normalized trajectories of the 1000 most abundant clonotypes. Separately sequenced CD4+ and CD8+ repertoires were used to assign a CD4 or CD8 phenotype to each responding clone. The public reads were reprocessed in TCRdb via fastp at Q25 and MiXCR, keeping in-frame beta chains. Identical CDR3 protein sequences are pooled into one entry, listed with their most common genes and DNA. Here the V and J calls rest on TCRdb's processing, not on the authors' analysis. The sample table contains 80,000 to 90,000 distinct CDR3 sequences; only one count was recorded for around a quarter of them. The ten largest clones take up roughly 41% of the sample.

In this chain, TRBV3-1 is recombined with TRBJ2-3; the D segment is perhaps TRBD1 or TRBD2, each sharing 5 matched bases. The sequence was collected from a man between 18 and 29 years old who had mild COVID-19 (a few samples of this study predate the infection). The sample titles of this study are shuffled in the database, so cell type and time point are left out; the donor was told from shared clones. Sequencing was carried out using PBMCs or a T cell subset sorted from them (not recorded which). The CDR3 protein is CASSQSRGLPGADTQYF. The DNA sequence is as follows: TGTGCCAGCAGCCAGTCGAGGGGCCTCCCTGGCGCAGATACGCAGTATTTT.